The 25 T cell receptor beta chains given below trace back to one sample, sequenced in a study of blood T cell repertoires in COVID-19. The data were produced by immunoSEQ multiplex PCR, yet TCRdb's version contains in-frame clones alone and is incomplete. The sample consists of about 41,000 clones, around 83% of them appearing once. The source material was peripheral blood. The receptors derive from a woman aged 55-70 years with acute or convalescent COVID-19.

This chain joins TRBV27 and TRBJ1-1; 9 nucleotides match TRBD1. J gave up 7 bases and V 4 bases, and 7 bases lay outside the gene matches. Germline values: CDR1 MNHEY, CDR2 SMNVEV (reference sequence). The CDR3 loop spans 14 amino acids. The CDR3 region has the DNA TGTGCCAGCAGTTCGCCGGGACAGGGATTTGAAGCTTTCTTT. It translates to CASSSPGQGFEAFF.

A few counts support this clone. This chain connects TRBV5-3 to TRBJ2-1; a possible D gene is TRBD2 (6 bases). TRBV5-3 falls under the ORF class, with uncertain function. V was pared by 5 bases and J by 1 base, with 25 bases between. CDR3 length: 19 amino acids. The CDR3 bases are TGTGCCAGAAGTTGTCCCGGGACTCCGAAGGACTTATCCTACAATGAGCAGTTCTTC. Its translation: CARSCPGTPKDLSYNEQFF.

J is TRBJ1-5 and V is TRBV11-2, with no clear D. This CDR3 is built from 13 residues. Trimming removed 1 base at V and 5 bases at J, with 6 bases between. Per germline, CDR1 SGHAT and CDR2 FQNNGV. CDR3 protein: CASSLASDQPQHF. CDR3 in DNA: TGTGCCAGCAGCTTAGCGTCGGATCAGCCCCAGCATTTT.

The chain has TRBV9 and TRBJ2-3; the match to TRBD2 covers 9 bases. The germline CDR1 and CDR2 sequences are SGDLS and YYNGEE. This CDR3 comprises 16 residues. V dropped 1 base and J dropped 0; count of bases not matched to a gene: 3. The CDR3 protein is CASSVWRGGSTDTQYF. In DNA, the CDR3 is TGTGCCAGCAGCGTATGGCGGGGGGGGAGCACAGATACGCAGTATTTT.

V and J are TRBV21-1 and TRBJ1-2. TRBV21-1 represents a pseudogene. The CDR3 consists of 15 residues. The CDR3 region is CASSKAPGAGDGYTF. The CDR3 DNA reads TGTGCCAGCAGCAAAGCGCCTGGGGCGGGGGATGGCTACACCTTC.

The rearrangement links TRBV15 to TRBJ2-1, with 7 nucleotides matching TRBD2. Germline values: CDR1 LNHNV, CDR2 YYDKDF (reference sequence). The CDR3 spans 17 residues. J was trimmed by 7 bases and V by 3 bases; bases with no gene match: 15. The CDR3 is CATSRDWGEGLRNEQFF. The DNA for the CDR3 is TGTGCCACCAGCAGGGACTGGGGGGAGGGTTTAAGGAATGAGCAGTTCTTC.

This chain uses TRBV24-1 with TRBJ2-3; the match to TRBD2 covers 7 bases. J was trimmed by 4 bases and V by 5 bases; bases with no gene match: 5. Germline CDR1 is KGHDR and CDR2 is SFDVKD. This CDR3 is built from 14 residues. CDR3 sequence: CATSGGRGSDTQYF. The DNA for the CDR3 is TGTGCCACCAGTGGCGGGAGAGGCTCAGATACGCAGTATTTT.

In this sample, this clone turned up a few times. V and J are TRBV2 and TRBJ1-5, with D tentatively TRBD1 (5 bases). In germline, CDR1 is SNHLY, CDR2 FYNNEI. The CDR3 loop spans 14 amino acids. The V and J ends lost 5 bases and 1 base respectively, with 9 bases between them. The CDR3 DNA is TGTGCCAGCAGTAGACAGAAGAGCAATCAGCCCCAGCATTTT. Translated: CASSRQKSNQPQHF.

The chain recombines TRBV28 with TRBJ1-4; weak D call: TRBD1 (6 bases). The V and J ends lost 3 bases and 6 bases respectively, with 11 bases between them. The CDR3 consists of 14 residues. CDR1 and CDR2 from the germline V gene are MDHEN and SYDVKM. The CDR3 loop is CASSFAGADEKLFF. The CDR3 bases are TGTGCCAGCAGTTTTGCGGGGGCGGATGAAAAACTGTTTTTT.

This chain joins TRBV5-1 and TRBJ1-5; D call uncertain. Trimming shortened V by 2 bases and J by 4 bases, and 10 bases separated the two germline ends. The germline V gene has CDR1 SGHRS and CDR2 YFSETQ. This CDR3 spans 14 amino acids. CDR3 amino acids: CASSLAGVNQPQHF. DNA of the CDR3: TGCGCCAGCAGCTTAGCGGGAGTGAATCAGCCCCAGCATTTT.

The CDR3 coding sequence is TGTGCCAGCAGTGGGGTGGAGGACAGGGGGCATCAGCCCCAGCATTTT. Translating gives CASSGVEDRGHQPQHF. The chain employs TRBV7-9 and TRBJ1-5; 11 nucleotides match TRBD1. The length of the CDR3 is 16 residues. V trimming: 6 bases; J trimming: 5 bases; junction bases outside the gene matches: 9. Germline CDR1 is SEHNR and CDR2 is FQNEAQ (reference sequence). The full variable domain, rest sourced from reference TRBV7-9 and TRBJ1-5, is DTGVSQNPRHKITKRGQNVTFRCDPISEHNRLYWYRQTLGQGPEFLTYFQNEAQLEKSRLLSDRFSAERPKGSFSTLEIQRTEQGDSAMYLCASSGVEDRGHQPQHFGDGTRLSIL.

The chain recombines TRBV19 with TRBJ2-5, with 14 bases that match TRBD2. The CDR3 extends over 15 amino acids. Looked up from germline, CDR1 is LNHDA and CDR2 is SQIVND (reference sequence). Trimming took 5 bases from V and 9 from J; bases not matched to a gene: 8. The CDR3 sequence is CASSFGLAGGVAQYF. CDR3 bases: TGTGCCAGTAGTTTTGGACTAGCGGGAGGCGTGGCCCAGTACTTC.

CDR3 sequence (DNA): TGTGCCAGCAGTCGACTGGGACAGGGGGCCTACGAGCAGTACTTC. Its protein is CASSRLGQGAYEQYF. V and J are TRBV6-6 and TRBJ2-7; 11 bases are shared with TRBD1. The CDR3 consists of 15 residues. V gave up 5 bases and J gave up 2 bases; unmatched junction bases: 5. Germline assignment: CDR1 MNHNY and CDR2 SVGAGI (reference sequence).

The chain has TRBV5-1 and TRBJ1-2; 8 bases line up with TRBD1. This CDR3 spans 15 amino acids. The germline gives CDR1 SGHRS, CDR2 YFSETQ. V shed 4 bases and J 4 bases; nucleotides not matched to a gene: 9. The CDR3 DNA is TGCGCCAGCAGCCGGGACCCGGGACAGGTCTATGGCTACACCTTC. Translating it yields CASSRDPGQVYGYTF.

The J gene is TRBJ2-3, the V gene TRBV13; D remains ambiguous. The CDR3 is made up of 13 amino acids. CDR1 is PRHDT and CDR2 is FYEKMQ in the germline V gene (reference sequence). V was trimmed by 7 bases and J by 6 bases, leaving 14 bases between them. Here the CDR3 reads CASIAESGDTQYF. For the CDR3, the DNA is TGTGCCAGCATAGCTGAAAGTGGGGATACGCAGTATTTT.

In DNA form, the CDR3 reads TGTGCCAGCAGCCTAAACGTTGTGGGAGAAAGGGGCTACACCTTC. This gives the protein CASSLNVVGERGYTF. V and J are TRBV3-1 (or the pseudogene TRBV3-2) and TRBJ1-2; D remains unclear. CDR3 length: 15 amino acids. Germline V gene sequence: CDR1 LGHDT, CDR2 YNNKEL (reference sequence). V was clipped by 4 bases and J by 8 bases, with 20 bases between them.

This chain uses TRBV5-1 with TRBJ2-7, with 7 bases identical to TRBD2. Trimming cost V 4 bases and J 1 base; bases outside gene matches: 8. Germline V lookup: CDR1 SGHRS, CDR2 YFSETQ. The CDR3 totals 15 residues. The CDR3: CASSPQPGGSYEQYF. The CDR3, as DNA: TGCGCCAGCAGCCCACAGCCGGGGGGTTCCTACGAGCAGTACTTC.

CDR3 region: CASYRDRGWENEKLFF. The CDR3 DNA reads TGTGCCAGCTATAGGGACAGGGGTTGGGAGAATGAAAAACTGTTTTTT. This chain joins TRBV2 and TRBJ1-4, with 10 bases matching TRBD1. CDR3 length equals 16 residues. The germline CDR1 and CDR2 sequences are SNHLY and FYNNEI. The trim removed 8 bases at V and 5 bases at J, leaving 11 bases unmatched.

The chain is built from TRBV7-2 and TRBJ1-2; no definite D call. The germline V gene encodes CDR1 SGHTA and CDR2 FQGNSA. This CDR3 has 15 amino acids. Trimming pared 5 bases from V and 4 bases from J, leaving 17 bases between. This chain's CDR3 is CASSPRVAGVYGYTF. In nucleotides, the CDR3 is TGTGCCAGCAGCCCCCGGGTGGCGGGAGTCTATGGCTACACCTTC.

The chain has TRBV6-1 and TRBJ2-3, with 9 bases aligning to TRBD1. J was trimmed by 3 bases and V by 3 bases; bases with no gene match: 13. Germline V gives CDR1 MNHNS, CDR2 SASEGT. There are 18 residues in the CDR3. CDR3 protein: CASSDRDRDRVWTDTQYF. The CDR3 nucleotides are TGTGCCAGCAGTGACCGGGACAGGGATAGAGTGTGGACAGATACGCAGTATTTT.

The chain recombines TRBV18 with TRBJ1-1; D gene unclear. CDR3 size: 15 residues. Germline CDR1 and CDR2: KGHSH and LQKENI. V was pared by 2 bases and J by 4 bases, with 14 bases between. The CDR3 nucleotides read TGTGCCAGCTCACCAACCGCCCGGCCGGGCACTGAAGCTTTCTTT. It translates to CASSPTARPGTEAFF.

CDR3 protein: CATSRGLTHAETGSPYEQYF. As DNA, the CDR3 is TGTGCCACCAGCAGAGGACTTACTCACGCCGAAACGGGATCTCCCTACGAGCAGTACTTC. The genes are TRBV15 and TRBJ2-7; TRBD2 might be the D (5 bases). Trimming cost V 1 base and J 2 bases, with 27 bases left between them. From germline, CDR1 is LNHNV and CDR2 YYDKDF (reference sequence). The CDR3 is made up of 20 amino acids.

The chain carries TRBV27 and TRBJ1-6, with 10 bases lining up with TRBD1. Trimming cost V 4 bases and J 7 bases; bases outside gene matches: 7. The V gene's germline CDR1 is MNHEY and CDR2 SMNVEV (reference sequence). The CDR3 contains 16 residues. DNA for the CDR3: TGTGCCAGCAGTTCAAGACAGGGGGCTCGCAATTCACCCCTCCACTTT. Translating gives CASSSRQGARNSPLHF.

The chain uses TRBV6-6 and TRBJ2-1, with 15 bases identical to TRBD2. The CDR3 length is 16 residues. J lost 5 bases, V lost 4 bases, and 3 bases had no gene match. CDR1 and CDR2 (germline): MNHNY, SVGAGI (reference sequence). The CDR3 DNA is TGTGCCAGCAGTTCGGGACTAGCGGGAGGAAACAATGAGCAGTTCTTC. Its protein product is CASSSGLAGGNNEQFF.

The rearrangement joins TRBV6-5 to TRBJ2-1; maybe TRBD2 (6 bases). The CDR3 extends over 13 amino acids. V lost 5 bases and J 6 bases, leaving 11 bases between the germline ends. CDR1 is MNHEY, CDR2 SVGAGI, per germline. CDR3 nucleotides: TGTGCCAGCAGTCCCCCTAGCGTCAATGAGCAGTTCTTC. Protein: CASSPPSVNEQFF.